These T cell receptor beta chains were read from a single sample in a study of cytomegalovirus exposure and HLA in healthy donors. The table came from immunoSEQ multiplex PCR; TCRdb's copy has only in-frame clones and leaves some out. The repertoire holds around 220,000 clones, with more than 60% as singletons. The sample consisted of PBMCs. The receptors come from a man aged 35 to 55 in good health and CMV-seronegative. Each CDR3 is given with its conserved first and last residue. D genes are given only for firm matches. Some rows mark clone size as missing; the rest say once, few, many or name a class of expanded clone.

clone_size	v_call	j_call	d_call	cdr3_nt	cdr3_aa
.	TRBV5-5	TRBJ1-5	TRBD1	TGTGCCAGCAGCTTAACCCGGACAGGGAAGGGGAACCAGCCCCAGCATTTT	CASSLTRTGKGNQPQHF
once	TRBV9	TRBJ1-6	TRBD1	TGTGCCAGCAGCGTAAACCCAGGGGGCAATTCACCCCTCCACTTT	CASSVNPGGNSPLHF
once	TRBV7-2	TRBJ1-1	TRBD1	TGTGCCAGCAGCCCGGACAGGGTGAGGACTGAAGCTTTCTTT	CASSPDRVRTEAFF
.	TRBV7-3	TRBJ2-7	.	TGTGCCAGCAGCTCTACCCTTGAGGGCGACGAGCAGTACTTC	CASSSTLEGDEQYF
.	TRBV7-9	TRBJ2-3	.	TGTGCCAGCAGCTTCGACCGGCGGGATACGCAGTATTTT	CASSFDRRDTQYF
.	TRBV7-2	TRBJ1-2	.	TGTGCCAGCAGCCCGGACAGCTATGGCTACACCTTC	CASSPDSYGYTF
.	TRBV4-1	TRBJ1-3	.	TGCGCCAGCAGCCAATACAGGGCCTTCTCTGGAAACGCCATATATTTT	CASSQYRAFSGNAIYF
.	TRBV11-3	TRBJ2-7	TRBD2	TGTGCCAGCAGCCTAGACTCTAGCGGGAGCATGGAGCAGTACTTC	CASSLDSSGSMEQYF
once	TRBV7-9	TRBJ1-1	.	TGTGCCAGCAGCCTACTGGGCAGGGGGAACACTGAAGCTTTCTTT	CASSLLGRGNTEAFF
.	TRBV7-9	TRBJ2-1	.	TGTGCCAGCAGCCTGGACAGGGAGGGTTACGAGCAGTTCTTC	CASSLDREGYEQFF
once	TRBV11-2	TRBJ2-5	TRBD2	TGTGCCGGGCAGCCTGGACCGGGAGGGTCGGAGACCCAGTACTTC	CAGQPGPGGSETQYF
few	TRBV2	TRBJ1-5	.	TGTGCCAGCAGTCGGGGAAGGAATCAGCCCCAGCATTTT	CASSRGRNQPQHF
few	TRBV7-8	TRBJ2-1	TRBD2	TGTGCCAGCAGCCCTCCGGGACTAGCGGTGAATGAGCAGTTCTTC	CASSPPGLAVNEQFF
.	TRBV6-4	TRBJ1-5	.	TGTGCCAGCAGTGCAGGGTTTGGTCAGCCCCAGCATTTT	CASSAGFGQPQHF
.	TRBV4-3	TRBJ2-4	TRBD1	TGCGCCAGCAGCCAATCTGGGACAGGGGTTGACAAAAACATTCAGTACTTC	CASSQSGTGVDKNIQYF
.	TRBV9	TRBJ2-7	.	TGTGCCAGCAGCCCGAGACTAGTCTCCTACGAGCAGTACTTC	CASSPRLVSYEQYF
once	TRBV5-4	TRBJ1-1	TRBD1	TGTGCCAGCAGCTCGGGACAGTTGAACACTGAAGCTTTCTTT	CASSSGQLNTEAFF
.	TRBV27	TRBJ2-6	TRBD1	TGTGCCAGCAGTTTGGGCAGGGGGCAGTCTGGGGCCAACGTCCTGACTTTC	CASSLGRGQSGANVLTF
.	TRBV6-6	TRBJ2-1	.	TGTGCCAGCAGTTACCCGCAGGGGTCCAACAATGAGCAGTTCTTC	CASSYPQGSNNEQFF
.	TRBV5-1	TRBJ2-2	.	TGCGCCAGCAGCTTCCTAGATATCACCGGGGAGCTGTTTTTT	CASSFLDITGELFF
.	TRBV9	TRBJ2-2	.	TGTGCCAGCAGCGTTCCGGGGGTTGACAACACCGGGGAGCTGTTTTTT	CASSVPGVDNTGELFF
.	TRBV27	TRBJ2-1	.	TGTGCCAGCAAGGGGAGACAGGCACACAATGAGCAGTTCTTC	CASKGRQAHNEQFF
.	TRBV7-9	TRBJ2-7	.	TGTGCCAGCATCCAATCCGGGACACCCTACGAGCAGTACTTC	CASIQSGTPYEQYF
.	TRBV6-5	TRBJ2-7	.	TGTGCCAGCAGCTTTAGCGGAACCTACGAGCAGTACTTC	CASSFSGTYEQYF
.	TRBV27	TRBJ2-2	TRBD2	TGTGCCAGCAGGGGACTAGCGGGAGGGCCGACCCCCGGGGAGCTGTTTTTT	CASRGLAGGPTPGELFF
.	TRBV9	TRBJ1-3	.	TGTGCCAGCAGCGTAGGACAAGGAAACACCATATATTTT	CASSVGQGNTIYF
.	TRBV5-1	TRBJ1-3	TRBD1	TGCGCCAGCTCATCGGACAGGTACAGCTCTGGAAACACCATATATTTT	CASSSDRYSSGNTIYF
.	TRBV11-2	TRBJ2-7	.	TGTGCCAGCAGCCCGACGGGCTCCTACGAGCAGTACTTC	CASSPTGSYEQYF
few	TRBV6-5	TRBJ2-5	TRBD2	TGTGCCAGCAGCCGAGCCGGGACTAGCGGGGAGACCCAGTACTTC	CASSRAGTSGETQYF
.	TRBV28	TRBJ1-5	TRBD1	TGTGCCAGCAGTTCGGACAGGGGGCGGGGGGCGGATCAGCCCCAGCATTTT	CASSSDRGRGADQPQHF
.	TRBV6-1	TRBJ1-2	TRBD1	TGTGCCAGCAGTGCCGGGACAGGCTCTAACTATGGCTACACCTTC	CASSAGTGSNYGYTF
.	TRBV4-1	TRBJ2-5	.	TGCGCCAGCAGCTCAAGCGGTGTGCTGCAGGAGACCCAGTACTTC	CASSSSGVLQETQYF
.	TRBV4-3	TRBJ1-4	TRBD1	TGCGCCAGCAGTCCTGGACAGGGGGGTTCCGAAAAACTGTTTTTT	CASSPGQGGSEKLFF
.	TRBV6-9	TRBJ1-1	.	TGTGCCAGCAGTTACCCCAACTCGGACCCCGGGGGTCCTGAAGCTTTCTTT	CASSYPNSDPGGPEAFF
.	TRBV5-6	TRBJ1-2	.	TGTGCCAGCAGCCCGGGAATCCGGCCAGTCAACTATGGCTACACCTTC	CASSPGIRPVNYGYTF
few	TRBV30	TRBJ2-7	TRBD2	TGTGCCTGGAGTGCCCGGGGGGGTCTCTACGAGCAGTACTTC	CAWSARGGLYEQYF
.	TRBV9	TRBJ2-1	.	TGTGCCAGCAGCTCACACCGGGACATAGACAATGAGCAGTTCTTC	CASSSHRDIDNEQFF
.	TRBV5-1	TRBJ1-1	TRBD1	TGCGCCAGCACCCCGGACAGGCTTAACACTGAAGCTTTCTTT	CASTPDRLNTEAFF
.	TRBV7-9	TRBJ2-2	.	TGTGCCAGCAGCTTGGTAGACACCGGGGAGCTGTTTTTT	CASSLVDTGELFF
.	TRBV27	TRBJ2-7	.	TGTGCCAGCAGTTCTGTACAGTCCTACGAGCAGTACTTC	CASSSVQSYEQYF
.	TRBV6-6	TRBJ2-7	TRBD1	TGTGCCAGCAGTCCCCGGGACAGGGCCTACGAGCAGTACTTC	CASSPRDRAYEQYF
once	TRBV7-3	TRBJ2-7	TRBD1	TGTGCCAGCAGCCAACGACAGGGGGTCTCCTACGAGCAGTACTTC	CASSQRQGVSYEQYF
.	TRBV19	TRBJ1-1	.	TGTGCCAGTAGCACAGCTTCGACGAACACTGAAGCTTTCTTT	CASSTASTNTEAFF
.	TRBV19	TRBJ1-1	.	TGTGCCAGTAGTATTGGAGGGGTGAACACTGAAGCTTTCTTT	CASSIGGVNTEAFF
.	TRBV5-1	TRBJ2-5	TRBD1	TGCGCCAGCAGCTTGCGCAGGGGGCCGGAGACCCAGTACTTC	CASSLRRGPETQYF